The clone carrying this T cell receptor (beta chain) was recorded a few times. Antigen unknown. Time point of the sample: sample taken at primary tumor resection. Whole RNA from tumor, nontumor lung or frozen PBMC was sequenced unsorted. This sample was included in a study of spatial heterogeneity in lung cancer. Broader study findings: Tumors with more nonsynonymous mutations had more expanded intratumoral alpha and beta TCRs.

TCRdb processed the 5' RACE reads anew with MiXCR; each CDR3 protein has one entry. The repertoire has roughly 9,600 distinct CDR3 sequences, roughly 6.3% of them found once; the top ten carry roughly 28%. Germline CDR1 reads SEHNR; CDR2 reads FQNEAQ (reference sequence). The CDR3 extends over 16 amino acids. J gave up 1 base and V 5 bases, and 4 bases lay outside the gene matches. This clonotype was sampled from a male donor with early-stage non-small cell lung cancer. V and J are TRBV7-9 and TRBJ2-3; 12 nucleotides line up with TRBD1. Sequences were derived from lung tumor tissue, sampled at surgery. CDR3 region: CASSAGTGGRTDTQYF. CDR3 coding DNA: TGTGCCAGCAGCGCTGGGACAGGGGGCCGCACAGATACGCAGTATTTT.